This T cell receptor beta chain stems from a study of blood T cell repertoires in COVID-19. About the study: Whether acute or convalescent, the COVID-19 samples came from the United States, Italy and Spain.

This CDR3 comprises 15 residues. Germline CDR1 and CDR2: MNHEY and SMNVEV (reference sequence). Trimming removed 4 bases at V and 0 bases at J, with 7 bases between. Sequenced by immunoSEQ multiplex PCR; TCRdb stores in-frame clones only, minus some. The sample holds more than 20,000 clones; around 89% are singletons and the top ten take about 1.8%. The TCR comes from a woman between 55 and 75 years old with active COVID-19. The chain combines TRBV27 with TRBJ1-6; no definite D call. The source material was peripheral blood. The CDR3 DNA is TGTGCCAGCAGTTCCTCGTCCTCCTATAATTCACCCCTCCACTTT. Encoded protein: CASSSSSSYNSPLHF.